This T cell receptor beta chain was sequenced during a study of Tregs in tolerant kidney transplant recipients. TCRdb's table, derived via immunoSEQ multiplex PCR, lists solely in-frame clones and lacks some. The table records about 50,000 clones, around 90% of them present only once. Mixed chimerism was transient after nonmyeloablative marrow transplants from related graft donors. Unstimulated Tregs (CD4+CD25+CD127-) and CD4+CD25- non-Tregs were sorted from PBMCs. This receptor was obtained from a human patient who received a combined kidney and bone marrow transplant. Some T cells may arise from the graft donor. Sequences were derived from CD8+ T cells from blood (PBMCs), sampled 12 months after the transplant.

As DNA, the CDR3 is TGTGCCAGTAGTATAGGGACCGGGACTAGGGATGAGCAGTTCTTC. This encodes CASSIGTGTRDEQFF. The gene calls are TRBV19 and TRBJ2-1, with 8 bases identical to TRBD2. The CDR3 contains 15 residues. V was pared by 1 base and J by 8 bases, with 7 bases of the junction left unmatched. The germline gives CDR1 LNHDA, CDR2 SQIVND (reference sequence).